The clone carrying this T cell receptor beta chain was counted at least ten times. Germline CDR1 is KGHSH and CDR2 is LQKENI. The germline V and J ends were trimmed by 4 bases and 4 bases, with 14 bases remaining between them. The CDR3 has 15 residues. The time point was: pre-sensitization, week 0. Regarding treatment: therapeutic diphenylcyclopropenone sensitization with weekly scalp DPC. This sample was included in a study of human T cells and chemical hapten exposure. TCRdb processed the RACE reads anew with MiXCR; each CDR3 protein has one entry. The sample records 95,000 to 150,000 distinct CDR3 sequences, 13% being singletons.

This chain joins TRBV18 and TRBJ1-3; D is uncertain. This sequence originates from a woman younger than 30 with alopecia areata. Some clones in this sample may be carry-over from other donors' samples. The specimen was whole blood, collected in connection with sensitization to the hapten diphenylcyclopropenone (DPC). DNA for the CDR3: TGTGCCAGCTCACTACTCACGGAGTCAGGAAACACCATATATTTT. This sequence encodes CASSLLTESGNTIYF.